The T cell receptor beta chain described here comes from a study of control samples from healthy donors and cancer patients. Sequencing used immunoSEQ multiplex PCR; TCRdb keeps in-frame clones, though not all of them. The data hold about 98,000 clones, with 79% observed a single time. This clone was picked up a small number of times. CDR1 is SNHLY and CDR2 is FYNNEI in the germline V gene. V was pared by 8 bases and J by 4 bases, with 15 bases between. This CDR3 contains 14 residues. The V gene is TRBV2, the J gene TRBJ1-5; D is possibly TRBD1 (5 bases). The sequence derives from a woman under 40 in good health. The sequencing sample was made of blood. The DNA of the CDR3 is TGTGCCAGCCGACCCAGACAGAATAATCAGCCCCAGCATTTT. This gives the protein CASRPRQNNQPQHF.